This entry lists 13 T cell receptor beta chains sequenced from one sample in a study of T and B cells in COVID-19 patients. Multiplex PCR with BIOMED2 TRB-A/B primer pools amplified TRB rearrangements. TCRdb independently ran MiXCR on the multiplex PCR reads; one entry per CDR3 protein. The sample records over 5,500 distinct CDR3 sequences, 22% being singletons. From blood, roughly 240-550 ng of genomic DNA served as TRB template. Sequencing used blood. These receptors came from a human donor who had recovered from COVID-19.

This clonotype was detected ten times or more. The chain combines TRBV6-1 with TRBJ1-5, with a weak D call TRBD1 (5 bases). Germline V gene data show CDR1 as MNHNS and CDR2 as SASEGT. V was trimmed by 4 bases and J by 6 bases, leaving 16 bases between them. The CDR3 sequence is 15 residues long. CDR3 sequence reads: CASSGTQIVGQPQHF. The CDR3 DNA is TGTGCCAGCAGTGGGACACAAATCGTTGGTCAGCCCCAGCATTTT.

Relative to its sample, this clonotype is medium-sized. V and J are TRBV6-5 and TRBJ2-1; D is possibly TRBD1 (7 bases). CDR3 length equals 15 residues. V lost 4 bases and J lost 3, with 13 bases in between. Germline V CDR1 and CDR2: MNHEY, SVGAGI. The CDR3 here is CASSFGQEGYNEQFF. DNA of the CDR3: TGTGCCAGCAGTTTCGGACAGGAGGGCTACAATGAGCAGTTCTTC.

CDR3 nucleotide sequence: TGTGCCAGCAGCTTATTGGGGGTAGCTAAAAACATTCAGTACTTC. Protein product: CASSLLGVAKNIQYF. This chain connects TRBV7-9 to TRBJ2-4, with D possibly called TRBD1 or TRBD2 (5 bases each). With 2 bases removed from V and 4 bases from J, the gap between germline ends came to 12 bases. Germline V gene data show CDR1 as SEHNR and CDR2 as FQNEAQ (reference sequence). This CDR3 is built from 15 residues.

In regard to this clonotype: Relative to the germline gene, one junction end is altered; a read error may explain this. The chain recombines TRBV19 with TRBJ2-3; 9 bases line up with TRBD1. There are 16 residues in the CDR3. CDR1 and CDR2 from the germline V gene are LNHDA and SQIVND (reference sequence). CDR3 in amino acids: CASSISRDRVTDTQYF. The CDR3 DNA is TGCGCCAGTAGTATTTCGCGGGACAGGGTAACTGATACGCAGTATTTT.

V and J are TRBV6-1 and TRBJ2-7; D not resolved. CDR3 size: 14 residues. Germline assignment: CDR1 MNHNS and CDR2 SASEGT. The CDR3 loop reads CASQAGPISYEQYF. In DNA, the CDR3 is TGTGCTTCCCAGGCTGGACCTATTTCCTACGAGCAGTACTTC.

This rearrangement joins TRBV20-1 to TRBJ1-1, with D uncertain. The CDR3 is made up of 13 amino acids. Trimming cost V 2 bases and J 0 bases, with 7 bases left between them. The germline V gene has CDR1 DFQATT and CDR2 SNEGSKA (reference sequence). CDR3 bases: TGCAGTGCTAGACCCGGAGTGAACACTGAAGCTTTCTTT. Translating gives CSARPGVNTEAFF.

The CDR3 region has the DNA TGCGCCAGCAGCTTGGGGGGCCGAGAGACCCAGTACTTC. It yields the protein CASSLGGRETQYF. The rearrangement uses TRBV5-1 and TRBJ2-5; maybe TRBD1 (5 bases). V was trimmed by 0 bases and J by 4 bases, leaving 7 bases between them. Per the germline V gene, CDR1 is SGHRS and CDR2 is YFSETQ. The length of the CDR3 is 13 residues.

This clonotype was seen a single time. V and J are TRBV15 and TRBJ1-2, with 11 bases that match TRBD1. V lost 8 bases to trimming and J lost 8 bases; unmatched junction nucleotides: 4. Germline CDR1 is LNHNV and CDR2 is YYDKDF (reference sequence). This CDR3 region has 12 residues. For the CDR3, the DNA is TGTGCCACCGGACAGGGGGCGGGGGGCTACACCTTC. It translates to CATGQGAGGYTF. The whole variable domain, filled in from reference TRBV15 and TRBJ1-2, reads DAMVIQNPRYQVTQFGKPVTLSCSQTLNHNVMYWYQQKSSQAPKLLFHYYDKDFNNEADTPDNFQSRRPNTSFCFLDIRSPGLGDTAMYLCATGQGAGGYTFGSGTRLTVV.

By share, this clonotype counts as medium-sized. V usage is TRBV6-5 and J usage is TRBJ2-7; TRBD1 matches at 8 bases. This CDR3 comprises 14 residues. The ends lost 5 bases at V and 2 bases at J; junction bases unmatched: 5. Per germline, CDR1 MNHEY and CDR2 SVGAGI. DNA for the CDR3: TGTGCCAGCAGTCCACGGACAGGGACCTACGAGCAGTACTTC. Amino acids: CASSPRTGTYEQYF.

The rearrangement links TRBV5-1 to TRBJ2-2, with D perhaps assigned TRBD1 or TRBD2 (5 bases each). This CDR3 is built from 17 residues. V shed 4 bases and J shed 4 bases, with 20 bases lying between them. In germline, CDR1 is SGHRS, CDR2 YFSETQ. The CDR3 reads CASSPKVSGSGTGELFF. CDR3 bases: TGCGCCAGCAGCCCAAAAGTGTCAGGGAGCGGCACCGGGGAGCTGTTTTTT.

This clonotype is labeled medium-sized. CDR3: CASSPYRITDTQYF. The DNA for the CDR3 is TGTGCCAGCTCACCCTACCGAATCACAGATACGCAGTATTTT. The rearrangement joins TRBV18 to TRBJ2-3, with D unclear. CDR3 length equals 14 residues. V dropped 3 bases and J dropped 2 bases, with 9 bases sitting between them. Germline V gene sequence: CDR1 KGHSH, CDR2 LQKENI.

This clonotype was detected a few times. The chain uses TRBV5-6 and TRBJ2-7, with D unresolved. This CDR3 region has 15 residues. CDR1 is SGHDT and CDR2 is YYEEEE in the germline V gene. The V and J ends lost 2 bases and 6 bases respectively, with 18 bases between them. The CDR3 region has the DNA TGTGCCAGCAGCTTTCGGGCCCCACTGGTGATCGAGCAGTACTTC. Amino acid sequence: CASSFRAPLVIEQYF.

V is TRBV6-5 and J is TRBJ1-2; TRBD1 agrees at 7 bases. CDR3 length equals 21 residues. Germline V gene lookup returns CDR1 MNHEY and CDR2 SVGAGI. V trimming: 5 bases; J trimming: 0 bases; junction bases outside the gene matches: 24. CDR3 nucleotide sequence: TGTGCCAGCAGTGAGACGCTCGTTATCTCGTTGCGGGACAGCACTAACTATGGCTACACCTTC. Translated, it gives CASSETLVISLRDSTNYGYTF.